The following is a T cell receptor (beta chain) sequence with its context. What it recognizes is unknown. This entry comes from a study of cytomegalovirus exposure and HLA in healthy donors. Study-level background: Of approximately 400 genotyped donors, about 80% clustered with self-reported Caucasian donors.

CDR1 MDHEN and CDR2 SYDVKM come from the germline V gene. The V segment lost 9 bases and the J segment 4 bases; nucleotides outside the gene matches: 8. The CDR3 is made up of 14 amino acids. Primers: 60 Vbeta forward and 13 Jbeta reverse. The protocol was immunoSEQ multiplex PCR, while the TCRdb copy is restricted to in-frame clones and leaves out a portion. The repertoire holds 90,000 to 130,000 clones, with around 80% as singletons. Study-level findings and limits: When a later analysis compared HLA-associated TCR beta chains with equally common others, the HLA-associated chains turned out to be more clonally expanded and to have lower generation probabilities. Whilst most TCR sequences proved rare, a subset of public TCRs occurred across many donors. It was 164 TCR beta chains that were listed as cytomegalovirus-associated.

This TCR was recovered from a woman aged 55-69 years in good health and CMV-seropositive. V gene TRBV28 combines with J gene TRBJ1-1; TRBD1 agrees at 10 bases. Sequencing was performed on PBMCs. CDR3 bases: TGTGCCAGTCAAACCGGGACAGGGGTCACTGAAGCTTTCTTT. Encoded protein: CASQTGTGVTEAFF.